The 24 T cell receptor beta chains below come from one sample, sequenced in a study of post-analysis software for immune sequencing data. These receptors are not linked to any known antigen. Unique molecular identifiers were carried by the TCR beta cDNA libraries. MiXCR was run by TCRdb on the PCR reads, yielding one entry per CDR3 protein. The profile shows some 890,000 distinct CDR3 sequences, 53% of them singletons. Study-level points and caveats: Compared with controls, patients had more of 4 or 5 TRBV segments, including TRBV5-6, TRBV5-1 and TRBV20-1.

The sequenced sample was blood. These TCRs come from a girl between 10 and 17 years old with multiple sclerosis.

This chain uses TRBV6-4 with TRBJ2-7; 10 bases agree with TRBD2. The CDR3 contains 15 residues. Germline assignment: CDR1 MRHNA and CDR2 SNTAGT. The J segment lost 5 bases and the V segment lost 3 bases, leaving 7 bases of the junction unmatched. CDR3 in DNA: TGTGCCAGCAGTGAGGTTCTAGCGGGAGTCGACGAGCAGTACTTC. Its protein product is CASSEVLAGVDEQYF.

The CDR3 sequence: CASSQDQGGRSWETQYF. The DNA of the CDR3 is TGTGCCAGCAGCCAAGATCAAGGGGGGCGTTCGTGGGAGACCCAGTACTTC. The chain links TRBV14 to TRBJ2-5; D is perhaps TRBD1 or TRBD2 (6 bases each). Germline V CDR1 and CDR2: SGHDN, FVKESK. The CDR3 sequence is 17 residues long. Trimming removed 0 bases from V and 5 bases from J, with 19 bases in between.

The CDR3 is CASSLGRGMDEQYF. The CDR3 nucleotides are TGCGCCAGCAGCTTGGGGCGGGGGATGGACGAGCAGTACTTC. This sequence joins TRBV5-1 and TRBJ2-7, with TRBD2 matching 7 bases. CDR3 length: 14 residues. In germline, CDR1 is SGHRS, CDR2 YFSETQ. The V gene end was trimmed by 0 bases and the J gene end by 5 bases; junction bases not matched to a gene: 5. Looking up the rest from reference TRBV5-1 and TRBJ2-7 gives the full variable domain: KAGVTQTPRYLIKTRGQQVTLSCSPISGHRSVSWYQQTPGQGLQFLFEYFSETQRNKGNFPGRFSGRQFSNSRSEMNVSTLELGDSALYLCASSLGRGMDEQYFGPGTRLTVT.

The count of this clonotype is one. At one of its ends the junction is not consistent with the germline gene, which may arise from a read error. Here the CDR3 reads CANSPRIGVDTQYF. CDR3 coding DNA: TGCGCCAACAGCCCCCGGATAGGGGTAGATACGCAGTATTTT. V and J are TRBV5-1 and TRBJ2-3; the D gene is possibly TRBD1 (5 bases). This CDR3 has 14 residues. CDR1 SGHRS and CDR2 YFSETQ come from the germline V gene.

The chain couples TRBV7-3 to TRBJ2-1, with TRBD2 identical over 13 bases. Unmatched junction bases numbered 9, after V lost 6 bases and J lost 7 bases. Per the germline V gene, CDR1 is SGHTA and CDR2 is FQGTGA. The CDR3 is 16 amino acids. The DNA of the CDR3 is TGTGCCAGCAGTGAGAGGACTAGCGGGAGTCGGAATGAGCAGTTCTTC. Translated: CASSERTSGSRNEQFF.

The CDR3 DNA is TGTGCCAGCAGTTCCCGCACCGGGACAGGGAATCAGCCCCAGCATTTT. Its protein is CASSSRTGTGNQPQHF. This chain uses TRBV12-3 or TRBV12-4 with TRBJ1-5; 9 nucleotides align to TRBD1. This CDR3 contains 16 residues. V shed 4 bases and J 4 bases; nucleotides not matched to a gene: 8.

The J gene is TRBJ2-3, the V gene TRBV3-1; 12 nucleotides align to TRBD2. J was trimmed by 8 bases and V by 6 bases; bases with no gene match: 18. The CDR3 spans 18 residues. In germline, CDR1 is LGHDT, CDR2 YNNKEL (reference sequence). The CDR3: CASRPSGGAPSVMGTQYF. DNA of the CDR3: TGTGCCAGCAGGCCTAGCGGGGGGGCCCCGTCGGTGATGGGTACGCAGTATTTT.

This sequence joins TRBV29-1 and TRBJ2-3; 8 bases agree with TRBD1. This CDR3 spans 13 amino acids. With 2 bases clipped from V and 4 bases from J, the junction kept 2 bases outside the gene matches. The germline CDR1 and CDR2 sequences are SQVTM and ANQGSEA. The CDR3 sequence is CSVERTGPDTQYF. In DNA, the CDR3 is TGCAGCGTTGAAAGGACAGGGCCAGATACGCAGTATTTT.

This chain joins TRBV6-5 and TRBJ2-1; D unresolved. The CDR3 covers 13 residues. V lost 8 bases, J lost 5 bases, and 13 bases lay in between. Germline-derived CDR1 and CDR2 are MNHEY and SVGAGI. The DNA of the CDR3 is TGTGCCAGCGGTCAATTAAGTAACAATGAGCAGTTCTTC. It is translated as CASGQLSNNEQFF.

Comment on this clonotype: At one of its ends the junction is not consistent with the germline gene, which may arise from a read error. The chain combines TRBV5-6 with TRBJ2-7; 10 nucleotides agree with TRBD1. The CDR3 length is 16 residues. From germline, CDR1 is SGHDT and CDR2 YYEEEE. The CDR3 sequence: CARSYTGTGASYEQYF. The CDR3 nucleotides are TGTGCCCGCAGCTACACCGGGACAGGGGCCAGCTACGAGCAGTACTTC.

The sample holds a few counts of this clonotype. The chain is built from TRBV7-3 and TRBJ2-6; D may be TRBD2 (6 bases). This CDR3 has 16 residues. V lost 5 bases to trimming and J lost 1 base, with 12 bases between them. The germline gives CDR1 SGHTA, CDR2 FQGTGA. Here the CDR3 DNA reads TGTGCCAGCAGCAAAGCGGGCCCATCTGGGGCCAACGTCCTGACTTTC. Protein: CASSKAGPSGANVLTF.

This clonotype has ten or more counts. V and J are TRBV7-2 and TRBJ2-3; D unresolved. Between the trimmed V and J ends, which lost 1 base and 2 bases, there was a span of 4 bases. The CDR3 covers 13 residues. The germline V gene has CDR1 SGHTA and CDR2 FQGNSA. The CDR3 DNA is TGTGCCAGCAGCTTAGGCCCCACAGATACGCAGTATTTT. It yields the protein CASSLGPTDTQYF.

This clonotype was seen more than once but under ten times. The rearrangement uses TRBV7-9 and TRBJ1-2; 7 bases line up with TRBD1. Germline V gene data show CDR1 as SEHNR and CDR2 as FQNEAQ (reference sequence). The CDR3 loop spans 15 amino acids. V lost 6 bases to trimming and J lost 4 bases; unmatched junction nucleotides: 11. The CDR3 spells CASSLSTGRTYGYTF. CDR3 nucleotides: TGTGCCAGCAGTTTATCGACAGGGCGTACCTATGGCTACACCTTC. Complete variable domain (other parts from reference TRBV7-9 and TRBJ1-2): DTGVSQNPRHKITKRGQNVTFRCDPISEHNRLYWYRQTLGQGPEFLTYFQNEAQLEKSRLLSDRFSAERPKGSFSTLEIQRTEQGDSAMYLCASSLSTGRTYGYTFGSGTRLTVV.

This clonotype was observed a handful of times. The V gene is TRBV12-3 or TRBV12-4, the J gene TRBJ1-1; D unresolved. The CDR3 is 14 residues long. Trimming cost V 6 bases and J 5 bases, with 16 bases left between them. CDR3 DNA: TGTGCCAGCAGCCAACGTATGGATTGGACTGAAGCTTTCTTT. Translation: CASSQRMDWTEAFF.

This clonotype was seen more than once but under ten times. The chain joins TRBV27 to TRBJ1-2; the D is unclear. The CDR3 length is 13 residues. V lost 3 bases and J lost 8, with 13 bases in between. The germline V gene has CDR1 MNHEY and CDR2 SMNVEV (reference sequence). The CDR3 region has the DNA TGTGCCAGCAGTTTGATGCCCCAGGAGGGCTACACCTTC. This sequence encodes CASSLMPQEGYTF.

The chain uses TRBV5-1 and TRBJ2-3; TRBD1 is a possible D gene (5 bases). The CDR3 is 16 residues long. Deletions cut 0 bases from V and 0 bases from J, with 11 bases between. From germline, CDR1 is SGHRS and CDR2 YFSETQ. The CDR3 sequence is CASSLEGALSTDTQYF. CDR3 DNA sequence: TGCGCCAGCAGCTTGGAAGGGGCACTAAGCACAGATACGCAGTATTTT.

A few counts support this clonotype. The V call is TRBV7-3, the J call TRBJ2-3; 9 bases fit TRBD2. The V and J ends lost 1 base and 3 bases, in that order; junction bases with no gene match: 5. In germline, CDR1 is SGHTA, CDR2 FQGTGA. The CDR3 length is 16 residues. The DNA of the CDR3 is TGTGCCAGCAGCTTAAGCGGGGGGGCCGGTACAGATACGCAGTATTTT. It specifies CASSLSGGAGTDTQYF.

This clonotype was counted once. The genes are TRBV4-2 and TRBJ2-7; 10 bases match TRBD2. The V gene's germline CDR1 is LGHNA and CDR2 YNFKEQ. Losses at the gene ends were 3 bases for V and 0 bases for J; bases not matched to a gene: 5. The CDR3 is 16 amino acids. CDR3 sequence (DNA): TGTGCCAGCAGCCACCCGGGGACTAGCGACTCCTACGAGCAGTACTTC. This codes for CASSHPGTSDSYEQYF.

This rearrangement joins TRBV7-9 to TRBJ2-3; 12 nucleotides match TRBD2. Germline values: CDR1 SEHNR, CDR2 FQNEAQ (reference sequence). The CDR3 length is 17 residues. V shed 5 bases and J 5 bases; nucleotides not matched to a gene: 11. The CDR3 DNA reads TGTGCCAGCAGCGAAACCGGACTAGCGGGGCGGGAAGATACGCAGTATTTT. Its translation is CASSETGLAGREDTQYF.

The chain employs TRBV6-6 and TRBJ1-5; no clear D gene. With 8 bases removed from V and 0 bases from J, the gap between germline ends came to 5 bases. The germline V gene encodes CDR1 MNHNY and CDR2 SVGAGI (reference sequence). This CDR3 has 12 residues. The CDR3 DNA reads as TGTGCCAGCTGTAATAGCAATCAGCCCCAGCATTTT. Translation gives CASCNSNQPQHF.

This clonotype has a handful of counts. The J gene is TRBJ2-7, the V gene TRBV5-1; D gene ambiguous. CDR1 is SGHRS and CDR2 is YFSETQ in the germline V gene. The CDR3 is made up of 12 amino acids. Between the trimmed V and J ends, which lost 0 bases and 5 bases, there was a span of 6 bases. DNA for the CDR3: TGCGCCAGCAGCTTGGCCTTCGACGAGCAGTACTTC. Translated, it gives CASSLAFDEQYF.

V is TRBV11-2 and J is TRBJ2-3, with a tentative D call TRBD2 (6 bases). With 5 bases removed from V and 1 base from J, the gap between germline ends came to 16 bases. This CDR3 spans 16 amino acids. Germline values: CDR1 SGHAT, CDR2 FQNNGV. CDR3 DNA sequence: TGTGCCAGCAGCAAAGGGGCTAGCGCCCGCACAGATACGCAGTATTTT. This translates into CASSKGASARTDTQYF. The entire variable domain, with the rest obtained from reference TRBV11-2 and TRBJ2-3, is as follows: EAGVAQSPRYKIIEKRQSVAFWCNPISGHATLYWYQQILGQGPKLLIQFQNNGVVDDSQLPKDRFSAERLKGVDSTLKIQPAKLEDSAVYLCASSKGASARTDTQYFGPGTRLTVL.

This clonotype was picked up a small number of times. As DNA, the CDR3 is TGTGCCAGCAGCCCATGGACAGGGGCGTACCAAGAGACCCAGTACTTC. Its protein product is CASSPWTGAYQETQYF. The V call is TRBV14, the J call TRBJ2-5; 9 bases align to TRBD1. Germline CDR1 reads SGHDN; CDR2 reads FVKESK. The CDR3 length is 16 residues. Trimming at V came to 4 bases and at J to 0 bases, leaving 6 bases not matched to a gene.

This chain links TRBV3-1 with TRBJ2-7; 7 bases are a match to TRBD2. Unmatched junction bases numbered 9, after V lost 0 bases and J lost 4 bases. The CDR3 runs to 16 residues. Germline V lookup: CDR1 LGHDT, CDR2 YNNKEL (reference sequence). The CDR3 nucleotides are TGTGCCAGCAGCCAAGATACACGGGAGGCTCGGTACGAGCAGTACTTC. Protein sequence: CASSQDTREARYEQYF.